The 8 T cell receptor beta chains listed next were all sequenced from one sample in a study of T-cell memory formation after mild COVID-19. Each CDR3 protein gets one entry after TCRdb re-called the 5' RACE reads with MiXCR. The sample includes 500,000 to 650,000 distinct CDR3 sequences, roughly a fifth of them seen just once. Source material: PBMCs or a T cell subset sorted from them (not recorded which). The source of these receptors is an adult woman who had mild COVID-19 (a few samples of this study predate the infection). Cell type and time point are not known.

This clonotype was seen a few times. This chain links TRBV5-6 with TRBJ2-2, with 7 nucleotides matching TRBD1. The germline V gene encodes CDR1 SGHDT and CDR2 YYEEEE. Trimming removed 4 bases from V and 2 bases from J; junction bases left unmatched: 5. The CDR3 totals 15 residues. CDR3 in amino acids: CASSHGDSNTGELFF. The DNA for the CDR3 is TGTGCCAGCAGCCACGGGGACAGCAACACCGGGGAGCTGTTTTTT.

CDR3 in amino acids: CASSALPGRRNTEAFF. CDR3 coding DNA: TGTGCCAGCAGTGCACTTCCGGGACGGAGAAACACTGAAGCTTTCTTT. The V call is TRBV6-5, the J call TRBJ1-1; D is possibly TRBD1 (5 bases). Per germline, CDR1 MNHEY and CDR2 SVGAGI. The CDR3 loop spans 16 amino acids. Deletions cut 5 bases from V and 2 bases from J, with 18 bases between.

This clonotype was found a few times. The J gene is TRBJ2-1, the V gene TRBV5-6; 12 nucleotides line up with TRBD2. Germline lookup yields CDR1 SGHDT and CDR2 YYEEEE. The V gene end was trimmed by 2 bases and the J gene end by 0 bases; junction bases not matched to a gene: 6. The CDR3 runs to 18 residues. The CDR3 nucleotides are TGTGCCAGCAGCTTTGGGCTAGCGGGAGGGAGCTCCTACAATGAGCAGTTCTTC. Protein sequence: CASSFGLAGGSSYNEQFF.

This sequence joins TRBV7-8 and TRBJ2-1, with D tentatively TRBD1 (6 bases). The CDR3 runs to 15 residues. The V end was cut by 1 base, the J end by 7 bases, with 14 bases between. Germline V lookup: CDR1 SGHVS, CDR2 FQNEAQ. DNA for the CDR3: TGTGCCAGCAGCTTAGGGGGGCCGGGTACAAATGAGCAGTTCTTC. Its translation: CASSLGGPGTNEQFF.

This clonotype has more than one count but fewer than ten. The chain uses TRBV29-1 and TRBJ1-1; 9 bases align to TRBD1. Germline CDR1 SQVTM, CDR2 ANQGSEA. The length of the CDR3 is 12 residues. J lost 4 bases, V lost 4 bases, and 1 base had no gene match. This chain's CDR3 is CSVGTGATEAFF. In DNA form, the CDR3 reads TGCAGCGTTGGGACAGGGGCCACTGAAGCTTTCTTT.

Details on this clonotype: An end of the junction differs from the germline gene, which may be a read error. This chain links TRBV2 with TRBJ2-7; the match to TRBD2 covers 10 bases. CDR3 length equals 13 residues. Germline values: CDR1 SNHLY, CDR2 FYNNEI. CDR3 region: CASNHLLAGAANF. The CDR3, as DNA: TGTGCCAGCAACCACCTTCTAGCGGGGGCCGCTAACTTC.

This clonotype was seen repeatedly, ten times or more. The CDR3 coding sequence is TGTGCCAGCAGCTTATGGACAGGGGAGGAGACCCAGTACTTC. Translation gives CASSLWTGEETQYF. The chain joins TRBV7-9 to TRBJ2-5; 9 nucleotides align to TRBD1. Germline V lookup: CDR1 SEHNR, CDR2 FQNEAQ (reference sequence). J lost 5 bases, V lost 2 bases, and 3 bases had no gene match. The CDR3 is 14 residues long.

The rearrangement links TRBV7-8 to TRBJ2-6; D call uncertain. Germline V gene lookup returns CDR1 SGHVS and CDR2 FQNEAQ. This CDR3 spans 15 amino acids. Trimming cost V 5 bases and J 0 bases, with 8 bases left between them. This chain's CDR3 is CASSMSNSGANVLTF. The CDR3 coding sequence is TGTGCCAGCAGCATGAGCAACTCTGGGGCCAACGTCCTGACTTTC. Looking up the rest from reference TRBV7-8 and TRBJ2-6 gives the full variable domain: GAGVSQSPRYKVAKRGQDVALRCDPISGHVSLFWYQQALGQGPEFLTYFQNEAQLDKSGLPSDRFFAERPEGSVSTLKIQRTQQEDSAVYLCASSMSNSGANVLTFGAGSRLTVL.